This T cell receptor (beta chain) was observed in a study of blood T cell repertoires in COVID-19. About the study: Some COVID-19 samples were acute and others convalescent; all came from the United States, Italy and Spain. T cells, B-cell-depleted T cells, or PBMCs supplied cDNA or gDNA.

Patients in Seattle were enrolled during active infection, then followed longitudinally. Under the authors' procedure: From reference gene primer amplification, estimates of nucleated cell counts were derived. TCRdb's table, derived via immunoSEQ multiplex PCR, lists solely in-frame clones and lacks some. V and J calls plus clone size are reproduced from that table; the DNA served to infer D and trimming. The data show approximately 350,000 clones, 88% seen once. The CDR3 runs 15 residues. Trimming took 3 bases from V and 0 from J, leaving 9 bases between them. Germline V lookup: CDR1 MDHEN, CDR2 SYDVKM.

The sample consisted of peripheral blood. The gene calls are TRBV28 and TRBJ1-3; the D is unclear. The sequence derives from a woman in her 70s with COVID-19, enrolled during active disease. The CDR3 sequence is CASSFSAGSGNTIYF. As DNA, the CDR3 is TGTGCCAGCAGTTTCAGCGCCGGCTCTGGAAACACCATATATTTT. The full variable domain, with the rest looked up from reference TRBV28 and TRBJ1-3, is DVKVTQSSRYLVKRTGEKVFLECVQDMDHENMFWYRQDPGLGLRLIYFSYDVKMKEKGDIPEGYSVSREKKERFSLILESASTNQTSMYLCASSFSAGSGNTIYFGEGSWLTVV.